This TCR beta chain came from a study of T cell changes during pregnancy in multiple sclerosis. Trimming took off 6 bases at V and 3 bases at J, with 12 bases between the two ends. The CDR3 is made up of 13 amino acids. Germline V gene lookup returns CDR1 SGDLS and CDR2 YYNGEE. Libraries were prepared by immunoSEQ multiplex PCR; TCRdb keeps only in-frame clonotypes and omits some of them. The data show around 34,000 clones, approximately 90% seen once. The sequence came from a female donor with multiple sclerosis, enrolled in a pregnancy study. The sequences come from CD8+ T cells from peripheral blood mononuclear cells, collected before pregnancy. The chain links TRBV9 to TRBJ1-1; a possible D gene is TRBD1 (6 bases). The CDR3 loop reads CASTRTEDTEAFF. The CDR3 coding sequence is TGTGCCAGCACCCGGACAGAGGACACTGAAGCTTTCTTT.